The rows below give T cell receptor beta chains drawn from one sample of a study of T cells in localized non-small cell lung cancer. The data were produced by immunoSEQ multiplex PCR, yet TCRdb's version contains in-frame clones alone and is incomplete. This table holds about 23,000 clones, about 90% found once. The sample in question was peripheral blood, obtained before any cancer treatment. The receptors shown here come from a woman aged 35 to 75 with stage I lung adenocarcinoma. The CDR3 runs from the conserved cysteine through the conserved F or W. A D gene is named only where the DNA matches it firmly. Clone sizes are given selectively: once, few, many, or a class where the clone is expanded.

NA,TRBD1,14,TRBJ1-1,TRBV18,CASSPVQGHTEAFF,TGTGCCAGCTCGCCGGTACAGGGGCACACTGAAGCTTTCTTT
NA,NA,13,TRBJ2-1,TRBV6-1,CASSEVLDNEQFF,TGTGCCAGCAGTGAAGTCTTAGACAATGAGCAGTTCTTC
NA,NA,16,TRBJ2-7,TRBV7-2,CASSLDSSLEGYEQYF,TGTGCCAGCAGCTTGGACAGTTCCTTGGAGGGCTACGAGCAGTACTTC
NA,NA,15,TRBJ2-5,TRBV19,CASSRARGPEETQYF,TGTGCCAGTAGTAGGGCCCGTGGGCCGGAAGAGACCCAGTACTTC
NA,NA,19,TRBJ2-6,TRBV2,CASSVVGGWGRSGANVLTF,TGTGCCAGCAGTGTGGTTGGGGGCTGGGGTCGCTCTGGGGCCAACGTCCTGACTTTC
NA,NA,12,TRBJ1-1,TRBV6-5,CASSYRNTEAFF,TGTGCCAGCAGTTACAGGAACACTGAAGCTTTCTTT
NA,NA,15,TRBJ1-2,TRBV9,CASSVGTAKSGGYTF,TGTGCCAGCAGCGTCGGGACGGCAAAGTCGGGGGGCTACACCTTC
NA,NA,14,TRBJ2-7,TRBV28,CASSLPGGLFEQYF,TGTGCCAGCAGTTTGCCGGGGGGCCTTTTCGAGCAGTACTTC
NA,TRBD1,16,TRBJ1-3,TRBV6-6,CASRDRGDGSRNTIYF,TGTGCCAGCAGGGACAGGGGGGACGGTTCCCGAAACACCATATATTTT
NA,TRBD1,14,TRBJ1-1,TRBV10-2,CASRQGPSNTEAFF,TGCGCCAGTCGACAGGGGCCCTCTAACACTGAAGCTTTCTTT
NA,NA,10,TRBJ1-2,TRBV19,CASRGVGYTF,TGTGCCAGTAGAGGGGTTGGCTACACCTTC
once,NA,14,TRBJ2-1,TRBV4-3,CASSHESSYNEQFF,TGCGCCAGCAGCCACGAGTCCTCCTACAATGAGCAGTTCTTC
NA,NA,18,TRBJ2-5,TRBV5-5,CASRQTTDGQMYQETQYF,TGTGCCAGCAGGCAAACTACCGATGGACAGATGTACCAAGAGACCCAGTACTTC
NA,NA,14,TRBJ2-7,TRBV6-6,CASTNDGSSYEQYF,TGTGCCAGCACCAACGACGGTAGCTCCTACGAGCAGTACTTC
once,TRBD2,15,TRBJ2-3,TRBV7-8,CASSAGGAPTDTQYF,TGTGCCAGCAGCGCCGGGGGGGCCCCCACAGATACGCAGTATTTT
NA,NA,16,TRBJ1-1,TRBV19,CASVAVRGGENTEAFF,TGTGCCAGCGTGGCGGTGCGAGGCGGAGAGAACACTGAAGCTTTCTTT
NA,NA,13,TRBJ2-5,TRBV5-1,CASSPDSSETQYF,TGCGCCAGCAGCCCGGACAGCTCAGAGACCCAGTACTTC
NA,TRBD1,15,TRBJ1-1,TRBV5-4,CASSLAGQVYTEAFF,TGTGCCAGCAGCTTGGCGGGACAGGTGTACACTGAAGCTTTCTTT
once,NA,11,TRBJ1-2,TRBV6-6,CASSSDYGYTF,TGTGCCAGCAGTTCGGACTATGGCTACACCTTC
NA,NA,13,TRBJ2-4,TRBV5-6,CASTFAQGNIQYF,TGTGCCAGCACCTTCGCTCAGGGGAACATTCAGTACTTC
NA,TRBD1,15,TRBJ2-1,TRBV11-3,CASSLGQGFVNEQFF,TGTGCCAGCAGCTTAGGACAGGGCTTTGTCAATGAGCAGTTCTTC
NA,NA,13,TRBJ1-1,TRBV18,CASSPRDRQEAFF,TGTGCCAGCTCACCACGGGACCGCCAAGAAGCTTTCTTT
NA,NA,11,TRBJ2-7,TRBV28,CASTRKYEQYF,TGTGCCAGCACACGGAAATACGAGCAGTACTTC
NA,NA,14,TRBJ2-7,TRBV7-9,CASSLRRSSYEQYF,TGTGCCAGCAGCTTACGCAGGAGCTCCTACGAGCAGTACTTC
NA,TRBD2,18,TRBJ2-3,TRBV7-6,CASSLGVAGGQITDTQYF,TGTGCCAGCAGCTTAGGGGTAGCGGGGGGACAAATCACAGATACGCAGTATTTT
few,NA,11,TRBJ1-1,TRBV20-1,CSAEMNTEAFF,TGCAGTGCTGAAATGAACACTGAAGCTTTCTTT
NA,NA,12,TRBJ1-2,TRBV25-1,CASSLGVYGYTF,TGTGCCAGCAGTCTCGGGGTTTATGGCTACACCTTC
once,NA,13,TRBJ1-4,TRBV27,CASSSRGNEKLFF,TGTGCCAGCAGTTCCAGGGGAAATGAAAAACTGTTTTTT
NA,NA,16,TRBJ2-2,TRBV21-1,CASSNFTGTNTGELFF,TGTGCCAGCAGCAATTTTACAGGGACGAACACCGGGGAGCTGTTTTTT
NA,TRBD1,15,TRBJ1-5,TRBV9,CASSHGQGWNQPQHF,TGTGCCAGCAGCCATGGACAGGGGTGGAATCAGCCCCAGCATTTT
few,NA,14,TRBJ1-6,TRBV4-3,CASSQGRFNSPLHF,TGCGCCAGCAGCCAGGGACGGTTTAATTCACCCCTCCACTTT
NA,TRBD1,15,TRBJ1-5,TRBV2,CASSVRDRGNQPQHF,TGTGCCAGCAGTGTCCGGGACAGGGGCAATCAGCCCCAGCATTTT
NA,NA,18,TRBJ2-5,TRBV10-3,CAISESILGGMVGETQYF,TGTGCCATCAGTGAGTCGATTTTAGGAGGGATGGTTGGAGAGACCCAGTACTTC
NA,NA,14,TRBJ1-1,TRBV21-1,CASSRGEMNTEAFF,TGTGCCAGCAGCCGGGGAGAAATGAACACTGAAGCTTTCTTT